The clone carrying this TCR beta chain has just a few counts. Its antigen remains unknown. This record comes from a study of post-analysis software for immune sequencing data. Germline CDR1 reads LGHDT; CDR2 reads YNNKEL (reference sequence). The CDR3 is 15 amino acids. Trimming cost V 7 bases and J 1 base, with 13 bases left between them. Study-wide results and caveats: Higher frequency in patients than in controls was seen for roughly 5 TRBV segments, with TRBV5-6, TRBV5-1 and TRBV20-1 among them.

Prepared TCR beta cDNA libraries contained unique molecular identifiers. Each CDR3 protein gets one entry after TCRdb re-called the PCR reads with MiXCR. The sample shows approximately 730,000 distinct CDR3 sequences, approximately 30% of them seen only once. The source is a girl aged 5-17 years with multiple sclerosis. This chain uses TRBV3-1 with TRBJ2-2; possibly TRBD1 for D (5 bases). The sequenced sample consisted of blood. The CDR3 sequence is CASTPWQGNTGELFF. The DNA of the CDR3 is TGTGCCAGCACCCCGTGGCAGGGGAACACCGGGGAGCTGTTTTTT.